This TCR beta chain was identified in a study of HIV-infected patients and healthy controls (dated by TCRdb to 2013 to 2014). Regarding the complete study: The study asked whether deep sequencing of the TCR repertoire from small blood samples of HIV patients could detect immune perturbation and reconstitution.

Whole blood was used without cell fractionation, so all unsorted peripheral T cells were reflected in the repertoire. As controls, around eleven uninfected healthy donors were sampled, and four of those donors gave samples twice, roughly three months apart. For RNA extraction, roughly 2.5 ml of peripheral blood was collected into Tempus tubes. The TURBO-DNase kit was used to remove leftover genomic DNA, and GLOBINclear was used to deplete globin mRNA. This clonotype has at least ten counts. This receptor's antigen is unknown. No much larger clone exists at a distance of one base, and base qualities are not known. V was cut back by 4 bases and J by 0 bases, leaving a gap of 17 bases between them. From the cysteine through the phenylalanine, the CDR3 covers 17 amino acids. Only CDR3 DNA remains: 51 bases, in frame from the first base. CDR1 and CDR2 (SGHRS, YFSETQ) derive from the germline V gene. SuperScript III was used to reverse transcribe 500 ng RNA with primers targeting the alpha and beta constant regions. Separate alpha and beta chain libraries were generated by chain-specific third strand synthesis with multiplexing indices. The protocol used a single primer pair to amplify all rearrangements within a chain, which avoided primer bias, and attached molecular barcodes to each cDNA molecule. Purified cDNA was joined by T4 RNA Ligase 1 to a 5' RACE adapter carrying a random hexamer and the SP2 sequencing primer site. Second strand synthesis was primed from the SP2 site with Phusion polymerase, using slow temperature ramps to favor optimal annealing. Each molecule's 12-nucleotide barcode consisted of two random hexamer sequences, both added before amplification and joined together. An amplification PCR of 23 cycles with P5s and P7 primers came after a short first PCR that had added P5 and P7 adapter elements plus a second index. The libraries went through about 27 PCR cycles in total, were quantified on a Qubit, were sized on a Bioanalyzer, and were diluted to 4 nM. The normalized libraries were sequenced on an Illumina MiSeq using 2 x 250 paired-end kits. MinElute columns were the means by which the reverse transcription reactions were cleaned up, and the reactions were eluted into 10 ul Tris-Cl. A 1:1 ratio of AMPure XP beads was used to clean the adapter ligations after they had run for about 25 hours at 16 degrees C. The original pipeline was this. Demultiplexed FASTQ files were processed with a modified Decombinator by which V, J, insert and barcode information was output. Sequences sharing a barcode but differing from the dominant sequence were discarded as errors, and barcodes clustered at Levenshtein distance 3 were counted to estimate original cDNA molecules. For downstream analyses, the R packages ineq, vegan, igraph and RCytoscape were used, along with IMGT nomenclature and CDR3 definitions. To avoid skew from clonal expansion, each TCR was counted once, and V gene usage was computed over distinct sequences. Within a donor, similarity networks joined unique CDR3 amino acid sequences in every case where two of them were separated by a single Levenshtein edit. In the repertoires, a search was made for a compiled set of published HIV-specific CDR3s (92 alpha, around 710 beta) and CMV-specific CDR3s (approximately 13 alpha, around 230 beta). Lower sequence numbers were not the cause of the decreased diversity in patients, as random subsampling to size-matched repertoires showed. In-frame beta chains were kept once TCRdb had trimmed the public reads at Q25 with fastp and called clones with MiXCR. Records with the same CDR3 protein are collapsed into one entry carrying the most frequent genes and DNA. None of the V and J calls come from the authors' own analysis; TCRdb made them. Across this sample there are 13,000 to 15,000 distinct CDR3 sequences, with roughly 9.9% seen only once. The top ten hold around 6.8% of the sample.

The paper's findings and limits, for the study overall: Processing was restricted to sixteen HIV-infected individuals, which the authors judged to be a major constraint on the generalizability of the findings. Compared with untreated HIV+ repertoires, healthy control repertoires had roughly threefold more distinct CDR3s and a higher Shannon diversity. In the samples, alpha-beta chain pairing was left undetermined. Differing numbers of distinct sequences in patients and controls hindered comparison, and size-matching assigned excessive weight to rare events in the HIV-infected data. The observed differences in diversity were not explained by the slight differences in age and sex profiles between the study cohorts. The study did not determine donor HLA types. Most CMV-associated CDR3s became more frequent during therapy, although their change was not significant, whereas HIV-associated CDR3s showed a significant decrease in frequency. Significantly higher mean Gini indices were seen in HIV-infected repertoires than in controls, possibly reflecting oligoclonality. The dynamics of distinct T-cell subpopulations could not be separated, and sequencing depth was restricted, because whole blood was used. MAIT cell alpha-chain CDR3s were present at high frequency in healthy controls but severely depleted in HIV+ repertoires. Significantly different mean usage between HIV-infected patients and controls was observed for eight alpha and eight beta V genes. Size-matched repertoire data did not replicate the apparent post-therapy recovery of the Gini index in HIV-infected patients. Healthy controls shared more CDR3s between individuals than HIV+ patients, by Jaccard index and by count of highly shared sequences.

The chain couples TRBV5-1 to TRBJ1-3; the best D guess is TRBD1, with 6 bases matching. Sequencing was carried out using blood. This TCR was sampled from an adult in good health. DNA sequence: TGCGCCAGCAGCCCTGGGACACCCTTCCTCTCTGGAAACACCATATATTTT. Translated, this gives CASSPGTPFLSGNTIYF. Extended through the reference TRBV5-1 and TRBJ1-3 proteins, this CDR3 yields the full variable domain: KAGVTQTPRYLIKTRGQQVTLSCSPISGHRSVSWYQQTPGQGLQFLFEYFSETQRNKGNFPGRFSGRQFSNSRSEMNVSTLELGDSALYLCASSPGTPFLSGNTIYFGEGSWLTVV.